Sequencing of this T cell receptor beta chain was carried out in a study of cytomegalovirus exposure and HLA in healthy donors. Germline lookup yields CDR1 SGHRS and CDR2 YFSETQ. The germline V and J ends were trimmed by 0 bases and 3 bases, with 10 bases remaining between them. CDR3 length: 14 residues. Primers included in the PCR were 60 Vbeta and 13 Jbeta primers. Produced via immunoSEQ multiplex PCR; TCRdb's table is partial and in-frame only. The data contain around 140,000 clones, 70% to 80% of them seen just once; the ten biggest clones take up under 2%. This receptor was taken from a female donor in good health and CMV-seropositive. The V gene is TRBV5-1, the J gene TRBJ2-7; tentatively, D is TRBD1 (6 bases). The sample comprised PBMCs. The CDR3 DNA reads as TGCGCCAGCAGCTTGGGCGGACAGCTCTACGAGCAGTACTTC. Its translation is CASSLGGQLYEQYF.